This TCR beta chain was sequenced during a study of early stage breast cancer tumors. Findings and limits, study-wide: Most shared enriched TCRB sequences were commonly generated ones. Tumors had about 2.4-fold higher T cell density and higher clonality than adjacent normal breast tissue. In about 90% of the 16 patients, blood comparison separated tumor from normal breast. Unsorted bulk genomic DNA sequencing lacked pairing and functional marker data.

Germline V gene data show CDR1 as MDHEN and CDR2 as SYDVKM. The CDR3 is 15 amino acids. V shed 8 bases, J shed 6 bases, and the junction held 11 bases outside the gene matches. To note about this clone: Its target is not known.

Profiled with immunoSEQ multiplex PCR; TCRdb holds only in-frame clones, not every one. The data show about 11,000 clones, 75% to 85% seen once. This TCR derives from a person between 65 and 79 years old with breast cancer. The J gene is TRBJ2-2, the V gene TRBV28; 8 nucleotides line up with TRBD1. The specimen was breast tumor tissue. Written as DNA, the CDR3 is TGTGCCAGCGTCAGGGGGCTCAGATGGGCCGGGGAGCTGTTTTTT. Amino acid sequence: CASVRGLRWAGELFF.